These 18 T cell receptor beta chains came from one sample sequenced in a study of blood T cell repertoires in COVID-19 (dated by TCRdb to 2018 to 2021). Library method: the immunoSEQ multiplex PCR assay. TCRdb re-hosts the immuneACCESS table, in-frame sequences only. Its copies lack some clones; in the studies checked, an unresolved V gene accounts for under half of them, and the cause for the rest is not known. This sample gives approximately 70,000 clones in total; about nine tenths of them show up just once. The top ten hold over 6% of the sample. The sequencing sample was made of peripheral blood. Every receptor here comes from a woman aged 70 to 79 with acute or convalescent COVID-19.

V is TRBV4-2 and J is TRBJ2-1, with TRBD2 matching 11 bases. Germline lookup yields CDR1 LGHNA and CDR2 YNFKEQ. The CDR3 sequence is 20 residues long. Trimming removed 4 bases from V and 0 bases from J; junction bases left unmatched: 14. This chain's CDR3 is CASSLTLAGGSSSSYNEQFF. DNA of the CDR3: TGTGCCAGCAGCCTAACCCTAGCGGGAGGCTCCTCGAGCTCCTACAATGAGCAGTTCTTC.

V gene TRBV11-1 combines with J gene TRBJ2-7; 8 nucleotides match TRBD2. With V trimmed by 3 bases and J by 2 bases, 9 bases remained unmatched. This CDR3 is built from 16 residues. Per the germline V gene, CDR1 is SGHAT and CDR2 is FQDESV (reference sequence). CDR3: CASSFFRGGSPYEQYF. CDR3 nucleotide sequence: TGTGCCAGCAGCTTTTTTCGGGGGGGTTCCCCCTACGAGCAGTACTTC.

The J gene is TRBJ2-1, the V gene TRBV4-1; D may be TRBD1 (7 bases). V gave up 3 bases and J gave up 6 bases, with 21 bases separating them. The CDR3 is 17 residues long. CDR1 and CDR2 from the germline V gene are MGHRA and YSYEKL. This CDR3 is CASSHPWTQGGPNEQFF. In DNA, the CDR3 is TGCGCCAGCAGCCACCCCTGGACTCAGGGGGGACCCAATGAGCAGTTCTTC.

The gene calls are TRBV28 and TRBJ2-5; a weak D match, TRBD1 (6 bases). This CDR3 has 15 amino acids. Germline V lookup: CDR1 MDHEN, CDR2 SYDVKM. Trimming shortened V by 8 bases and J by 4 bases, and 20 bases separated the two germline ends. The CDR3 DNA reads TGTGCCAGCTCCACCTCACAGGGTAGGGGAGAGACCCAGTACTTC. Protein product: CASSTSQGRGETQYF.

The genes are TRBV2 and TRBJ2-1, with D possibly TRBD1 on 5 matching bases. Trimming shortened V by 5 bases and J by 2 bases, and 10 bases separated the two germline ends. The germline V gene encodes CDR1 SNHLY and CDR2 FYNNEI. The CDR3 is made up of 14 amino acids. The CDR3 nucleotides read TGTGCCAGCAGTCAGGGATTAACCTACAATGAGCAGTTCTTC. Its protein is CASSQGLTYNEQFF.

This clone was counted once. The rearrangement uses TRBV9 and TRBJ2-7, with 12 bases lining up with TRBD1. CDR1 is SGDLS, CDR2 YYNGEE, per germline. V shed 3 bases and J 7 bases; nucleotides not matched to a gene: 8. The length of the CDR3 is 15 residues. CDR3 amino acids: CASSARGQGAREQYF. The CDR3 coding sequence is TGTGCCAGCAGCGCTAGGGGACAGGGGGCGCGGGAGCAGTACTTC.

The chain links TRBV5-4 to TRBJ2-7; possibly TRBD2 for D (6 bases). V dropped 6 bases and J dropped 5 bases, with 30 bases sitting between them. The V gene's germline CDR1 is SGHNT and CDR2 YYREEE (reference sequence). CDR3 length equals 18 residues. The CDR3 region has the DNA TGTGCCAGCACCCATCGAAGGAGGGGAGTAGTTGGCACAAACGAGCAGTACTTC. Encoded protein: CASTHRRRGVVGTNEQYF. Full variable domain (missing parts from reference TRBV5-4 and TRBJ2-7): ETGVTQSPTHLIKTRGQQVTLRCSSQSGHNTVSWYQQALGQGPQFIFQYYREEENGRGNFPPRFSGLQFPNYSSELNVNALELDDSALYLCASTHRRRGVVGTNEQYFGPGTRLTVT.

The rearrangement uses TRBV6-6 and TRBJ2-7, with TRBD2 identical over 8 bases. Unmatched junction bases numbered 7, after V lost 6 bases and J lost 0 bases. The CDR3 is 15 amino acids. Germline V gives CDR1 MNHNY, CDR2 SVGAGI (reference sequence). This CDR3 reads CASSPHAGGSYEQYF. As DNA, the CDR3 is TGTGCCAGCAGCCCCCATGCGGGAGGCTCCTACGAGCAGTACTTC.

The DNA for the CDR3 is TGTGCCAGCAGCCAAGATTGGCAGCAGCCCCAGCATTTT. Protein product: CASSQDWQQPQHF. The gene calls are TRBV3-1 (or the pseudogene TRBV3-2) and TRBJ1-5; D gene unclear. Per germline, CDR1 LGHDT and CDR2 YNNKEL (reference sequence). CDR3 size: 13 residues. Trimming cost V 0 bases and J 7 bases, with 7 bases left between them.

The genes are TRBV3-1 (or the pseudogene TRBV3-2) and TRBJ1-1; 8 nucleotides match TRBD1. V gave up 4 bases and J gave up 8 bases; unmatched junction bases: 9. CDR1 and CDR2 from the germline V gene are LGHDT and YNNKEL (reference sequence). The length of the CDR3 is 14 residues. CDR3 sequence reads: CASSLFSGTGEAFF. CDR3 DNA sequence: TGTGCCAGCAGCCTTTTCTCCGGGACAGGAGAAGCTTTCTTT.

The chain employs TRBV28 and TRBJ1-2; 7 bases are shared with TRBD1. The germline V gene encodes CDR1 MDHEN and CDR2 SYDVKM. V gave up 6 bases and J gave up 2 bases; unmatched junction bases: 9. The CDR3 sequence is 15 residues long. The CDR3 region is CASRPPGQRNYGYTF. The CDR3 region has the DNA TGTGCCAGCAGACCTCCGGGACAGAGAAACTATGGCTACACCTTC.

The gene calls are TRBV28 and TRBJ1-6; D is unresolved. CDR1 is MDHEN and CDR2 is SYDVKM in the germline V gene. The CDR3 is 13 amino acids. For the CDR3, the DNA is TGTGCAGTTCGGAGCTCCTATAATTCACCCCTCCACTTT. Amino acids: CAVRSSYNSPLHF. Variable domain in full (rest from reference TRBV28 and TRBJ1-6): DVKVTQSSRYLVKRTGEKVFLECVQDMDHENMFWYRQDPGLGLRLIYFSYDVKMKEKGDIPEGYSVSREKKERFSLILESASTNQTSMYLCAVRSSYNSPLHFGNGTRLTVT.

The CDR3 nucleotides read TGTGCCTGGAGCCCCTCCGGGACACGGGTCTACGAGCAGTACTTC. This codes for CAWSPSGTRVYEQYF. V and J are TRBV30 and TRBJ2-7; possibly TRBD1 for D (6 bases). The V and J ends lost 3 bases and 3 bases respectively, with 18 bases between them. From germline, CDR1 is GTSNPN and CDR2 SVGIG (reference sequence). CDR3 length: 15 amino acids.

The rearrangement links TRBV7-2 to TRBJ1-1; D is possibly TRBD1 (6 bases). In germline, CDR1 is SGHTA, CDR2 FQGNSA. The V end was cut by 4 bases, the J end by 1 base, with 13 bases between. The CDR3 sequence is 15 residues long. In DNA form, the CDR3 reads TGTGCCAGCAGCTCGGACAGAAACAGGAACACTGAAGCTTTCTTT. It translates to CASSSDRNRNTEAFF.

The chain employs TRBV7-3 and TRBJ1-5, with D unresolved. CDR1 and CDR2 from the germline V gene are SGHTA and FQGTGA. Trimming removed 2 bases at V and 6 bases at J, with 8 bases between. This CDR3 spans 13 amino acids. CDR3 bases: TGTGCCAGCAGCTTACAAGCGGGTCAGCCCCAGCATTTT. As protein: CASSLQAGQPQHF.

The chain carries TRBV18 and TRBJ1-1; D is unclear. Trimming shortened V by 1 base and J by 6 bases, and 6 bases separated the two germline ends. CDR1 and CDR2 from the germline V gene are KGHSH and LQKENI. The CDR3 loop spans 12 amino acids. The chain's CDR3 is CASSPLGAEAFF. The CDR3 DNA follows: TGTGCCAGCTCACCACTGGGAGCTGAAGCTTTCTTT.

The chain couples TRBV27 to TRBJ1-5, with a tentative D call TRBD1 (6 bases). V lost 5 bases, J lost 4 bases, and 15 bases lay in between. The V gene's germline CDR1 is MNHEY and CDR2 SMNVEV (reference sequence). The CDR3 sequence is 15 residues long. This chain's CDR3 is CASSPQGGVNQPQHF. The DNA for the CDR3 is TGTGCCAGCAGTCCACAAGGGGGGGTTAATCAGCCCCAGCATTTT.

This sequence joins TRBV23-1 and TRBJ1-6; TRBD1 matches at 8 bases. TRBV23-1 is designated an ORF whose function remains uncertain. J gave up 7 bases and V 0 bases, and 8 bases lay outside the gene matches. The CDR3 is 17 residues long. Written as DNA, the CDR3 is TGCGCCAGCAGTCAATCCCTGGGAGGACAGGGAAATTCACCCCTCCACTTT. Translation gives CASSQSLGGQGNSPLHF.